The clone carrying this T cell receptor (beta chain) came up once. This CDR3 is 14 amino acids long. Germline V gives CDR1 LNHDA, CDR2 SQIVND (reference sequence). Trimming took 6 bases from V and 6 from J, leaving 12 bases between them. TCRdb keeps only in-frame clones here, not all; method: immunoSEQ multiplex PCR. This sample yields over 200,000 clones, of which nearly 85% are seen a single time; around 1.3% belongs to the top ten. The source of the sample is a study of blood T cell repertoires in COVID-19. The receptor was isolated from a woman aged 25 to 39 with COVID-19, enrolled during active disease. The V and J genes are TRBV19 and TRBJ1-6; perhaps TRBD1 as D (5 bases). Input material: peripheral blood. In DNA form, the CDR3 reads TGTGCCAGTAGGCCGCGACAGATTAATTCACCCCTCCACTTT. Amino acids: CASRPRQINSPLHF. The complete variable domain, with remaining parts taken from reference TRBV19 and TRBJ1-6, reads DGGITQSPKYLFRKEGQNVTLSCEQNLNHDAMYWYRQDPGQGLRLIYYSQIVNDFQKGDIAEGYSVSREKKESFPLTVTSAQKNPTAFYLCASRPRQINSPLHFGNGTRLTVT.